The clone carrying this T cell receptor (beta chain) was picked up many times. Its antigen is undetermined. Generation of bulk TCR libraries relied on previously described methods and listed TCR primers. TCRdb recomputed calls from the PCR reads with MiXCR, one row per CDR3 protein. The repertoire has 85,000 to 90,000 distinct CDR3 sequences, around 20% of them found once; the top ten carry around 0.88%. This sample is part of a study of molecular identifiers for immune sequencing clone quantification. Study-wide results and limits: The study reportedly detected spiked Jurkat TCR RNA from one cell among approximately 1 million naive cells. It was shown that clones above 20 RNA copies held over 98% of effector molecules, but under 1% in naive cells.

The CDR3 is 16 amino acids. V shed 5 bases, J shed 1 base, and the junction held 10 bases outside the gene matches. Germline CDR1 SEHNR, CDR2 FQNEAQ (reference sequence). V is TRBV7-9 and J is TRBJ2-5, with 7 bases that match TRBD1. The specimen was naive CD8+ T cells from blood, with Jurkat cell RNA spiked in. Sample subset: FACS-sorted CD8+CD4-CCR7+CD45RA+ naive T cells. This TCR came from a human donor in good health. Some libraries in this study had Jurkat cell RNA spiked in. CDR3 sequence: CASSTRQGRTQETQYF. CDR3 nucleotide sequence: TGTGCCAGCAGCACCCGACAGGGCAGAACCCAAGAGACCCAGTACTTC.